This T cell receptor (beta chain) was found in a study of cytomegalovirus exposure and HLA in healthy donors. Study findings and constraints: TCR beta V- and J-gene trimming was later associated with a missense DCLRE1C variant.

Comments on this clone: Its antigen is not identified.

60 Vbeta and 13 Jbeta primers were used in PCR. Generated by immunoSEQ multiplex PCR, the TCRdb table keeps only in-frame clones and is missing some. Of 200,000 to 250,000 clones in the sample, 70% to 80% were seen once. The V segment lost 4 bases and the J segment 2 bases; nucleotides outside the gene matches: 12. CDR1 and CDR2 (germline): SGHRS, YFSETQ. The CDR3 length is 17 residues. The TCR sequence derives from a male donor in good health and CMV-seronegative. The chain carries TRBV5-1 and TRBJ2-1; TRBD1 agrees at 7 bases. The specimen sequenced was PBMCs. CDR3 in amino acids: CASSVTGVTNPYNEQFF. CDR3 DNA sequence: TGCGCCAGCAGCGTCACAGGGGTTACGAATCCCTACAATGAGCAGTTCTTC.